The 26 T cell receptor beta chains below come from one sample, sequenced in a study of cytomegalovirus exposure and HLA in healthy donors. PCR involved 60 Vbeta and 13 Jbeta primers. Generated by immunoSEQ multiplex PCR, the TCRdb table keeps only in-frame clones and is missing some. This table holds more than 140,000 clones, 82% found once. Material for sequencing was PBMCs. Every receptor here comes from a woman aged 40-49 years in good health and CMV-seronegative.

This clone was counted only a few times. The chain couples TRBV4-3 to TRBJ1-1; no clear D. This CDR3 has 16 residues. CDR1 LGHNA and CDR2 YSLEER come from the germline V gene. With 4 bases removed from V and 1 base from J, the gap between germline ends came to 16 bases. As DNA, the CDR3 is TGCGCCAGCAGCCGAGTATGGGCACAGACGAACACTGAAGCTTTCTTT. It codes for CASSRVWAQTNTEAFF.

The chain recombines TRBV28 with TRBJ2-7, with D possibly TRBD2 on 7 matching bases. The CDR3 is 14 residues long. From germline, CDR1 is MDHEN and CDR2 SYDVKM. Trimming took off 3 bases at V and 3 bases at J, with 12 bases between the two ends. The CDR3 bases are TGTGCCAGCAGTTTTGGGGGGGCGGACTACGAGCAGTACTTC. This encodes CASSFGGADYEQYF.

This clone was observed a single time. The V call is TRBV2, the J call TRBJ1-1; D remains unclear. There are 15 residues in the CDR3. The ends were cut back, 1 base at V and 0 bases at J, with 9 bases in the middle. The germline V gene encodes CDR1 SNHLY and CDR2 FYNNEI. The CDR3 DNA reads as TGTGCCAGCAGTGAAGAATCAGTCATGAACACTGAAGCTTTCTTT. Its protein is CASSEESVMNTEAFF. The whole variable domain, filled in from reference TRBV2 and TRBJ1-1, reads EPEVTQTPSHQVTQMGQEVILRCVPISNHLYFYWYRQILGQKVEFLVSFYNNEISEKSEIFDDQFSVERPDGSNFTLKIRSTKLEDSAMYFCASSEESVMNTEAFFGQGTRLTVV.

A few counts support this clone. V is TRBV29-1 and J is TRBJ1-1; D is possibly TRBD1 (6 bases). The germline V gene has CDR1 SQVTM and CDR2 ANQGSEA. Trimming took off 7 bases at V and 0 bases at J, with 15 bases between the two ends. CDR3 length: 14 residues. CDR3 nucleotides: TGCAGCGCCGCAGCACGACAGGTGAACACTGAAGCTTTCTTT. Its translation: CSAAARQVNTEAFF.

On this clone: Other DNA variants within this sample encode the same CDR3. This chain uses TRBV5-1 with TRBJ2-1, with TRBD2 matching 9 bases. CDR1 and CDR2 from the germline V gene are SGHRS and YFSETQ. J gave up 4 bases and V 0 bases, and 2 bases lay outside the gene matches. CDR3 length: 15 amino acids. CDR3 bases: TGCGCCAGCAGCTTGGGACTAGCGGTATACAATGAGCAGTTCTTC. The encoded protein is CASSLGLAVYNEQFF. The full variable domain, rest sourced from reference TRBV5-1 and TRBJ2-1, is KAGVTQTPRYLIKTRGQQVTLSCSPISGHRSVSWYQQTPGQGLQFLFEYFSETQRNKGNFPGRFSGRQFSNSRSEMNVSTLELGDSALYLCASSLGLAVYNEQFFGPGTRLTVL.

CDR3: CASSLRGSSGETDTQYF. In DNA, the CDR3 is TGTGCCAGCAGCTTAAGGGGGTCTAGCGGAGAGACAGATACGCAGTATTTT. The rearrangement joins TRBV7-9 to TRBJ2-3, with D tentatively TRBD2 (7 bases). The CDR3 sequence is 17 residues long. V lost 2 bases and J lost 3, with 18 bases in between. Looked up from germline, CDR1 is SEHNR and CDR2 is FQNEAQ (reference sequence).

V and J are TRBV6-6 and TRBJ2-2; maybe TRBD2 (5 bases). Trimming stripped 6 bases from V and 6 bases from J, with 20 bases between. The CDR3 is 16 residues long. Germline CDR1 is MNHNY and CDR2 is SVGAGI (reference sequence). DNA for the CDR3: TGTGCCAGCAGCTCAAACCTGCCCGGGATCGCCGGGGAGCTGTTTTTT. It codes for CASSSNLPGIAGELFF.

The CDR3 DNA reads TGTGCCAGCACCGCCCTGACAGGGGGCTACGAGCAGTACTTC. It codes for CASTALTGGYEQYF. The chain uses TRBV6-6 and TRBJ2-7, with 9 positions matching TRBD1. V gave up 7 bases and J gave up 3 bases; unmatched junction bases: 7. The germline V gene has CDR1 MNHNY and CDR2 SVGAGI (reference sequence). CDR3 size: 14 residues.

The chain joins TRBV27 to TRBJ2-1; 8 positions match TRBD1. Germline V gives CDR1 MNHEY, CDR2 SMNVEV (reference sequence). V lost 4 bases to trimming and J lost 6 bases; unmatched junction nucleotides: 5. The CDR3 consists of 14 residues. CDR3 DNA: TGTGCCAGCAGTTGGGGACAGGCGGGCAATGAGCAGTTCTTC. This gives the protein CASSWGQAGNEQFF.

The chain recombines TRBV4-1 with TRBJ2-1; the match to TRBD2 covers 12 bases. Germline trimming cut 2 bases from V and 0 bases from J; bases unmatched to any gene: 14. CDR1 and CDR2 (germline): MGHRA, YSYEKL. The CDR3 contains 21 residues. CDR3 DNA: TGCGCCAGCAGCCAAACGGGTTCAGCCGGACTAGCGGGAAGCTCCTACAATGAGCAGTTCTTC. It encodes CASSQTGSAGLAGSSYNEQFF.

This rearrangement joins TRBV7-2 to TRBJ1-6; no reliable D call. CDR1 is SGHTA and CDR2 is FQGNSA in the germline V gene. V was shortened by 2 bases and J by 12 bases, with 8 bases between the two germline ends. The CDR3 has 12 residues. The DNA for the CDR3 is TGTGCCAGCAGCTTAACCAGTTTACCCCTCCACTTT. It specifies CASSLTSLPLHF.

This clone has just one count. The chain links TRBV10-3 to TRBJ1-4; 7 positions match TRBD1. CDR1 ENHRY and CDR2 SYGVKD come from the germline V gene. This CDR3 comprises 12 residues. With V trimmed by 11 bases and J by 6 bases, 6 bases remained unmatched. The CDR3 DNA sequence: TGTGCCTGCAGGGGGTCGGATGAAAAACTGTTTTTT. As protein: CACRGSDEKLFF.

The genes are TRBV6-5 and TRBJ1-6; TRBD1 matches at 8 bases. Germline CDR1 reads MNHEY; CDR2 reads SVGAGI. V trimming: 3 bases; J trimming: 14 bases; junction bases outside the gene matches: 9. This CDR3 has 14 amino acids. The DNA of the CDR3 is TGTGCCAGCAGTTATAACAGGGGGGGTTCGGCCCTCCACTTT. Protein: CASSYNRGGSALHF.

The chain carries TRBV14 and TRBJ2-1, with TRBD2 matching over 10 bases. The CDR3 covers 16 residues. In germline, CDR1 is SGHDN, CDR2 FVKESK. V shed 2 bases, J shed 6 bases, and the junction held 7 bases outside the gene matches. CDR3 sequence reads: CASSQLAGVVVNEQFF. The CDR3 DNA sequence: TGTGCCAGCAGCCAACTAGCGGGAGTGGTAGTCAATGAGCAGTTCTTC.

J is TRBJ1-4 and V is TRBV7-2; the D is unclear. The ends were cut back, 3 bases at V and 7 bases at J, with 15 bases in the middle. Germline lookup yields CDR1 SGHTA and CDR2 FQGNSA. The CDR3 length is 15 residues. The CDR3 DNA follows: TGTGCCAGCAGCTTCATTTCGGGAAGCTTTGAAAAACTGTTTTTT. This sequence encodes CASSFISGSFEKLFF.

The CDR3 nucleotides read TGTGCCAGCAGTCCCATGGCCTCTGGAAACACCATATATTTT. Its translation is CASSPMASGNTIYF. The chain links TRBV27 to TRBJ1-3, with D uncertain. Trimming shortened V by 5 bases and J by 0 bases, and 8 bases separated the two germline ends. Germline-derived CDR1 and CDR2 are MNHEY and SMNVEV (reference sequence). This CDR3 has 14 residues.

The CDR3 reads CASPEKGTDRVPYNEQFF. DNA of the CDR3: TGTGCCAGCCCCGAGAAGGGGACGGACAGGGTGCCCTACAATGAGCAGTTCTTC. The gene calls are TRBV27 and TRBJ2-1; 8 positions match TRBD1. The trim removed 8 bases at V and 2 bases at J, leaving 17 bases unmatched. CDR1 and CDR2 (germline): MNHEY, SMNVEV (reference sequence). This CDR3 is built from 18 residues.

This clone was seen once. The chain combines TRBV30 with TRBJ1-5; D call uncertain. Trimming stripped 2 bases from V and 7 bases from J, with 12 bases between. CDR3 size: 13 residues. Per the germline V gene, CDR1 is GTSNPN and CDR2 is SVGIG (reference sequence). For the CDR3, the DNA is TGTGCCTGGAGTTTGAAGCAGAGGCAGCCCCAGCATTTT. Its translation is CAWSLKQRQPQHF.

CDR3 residues: CASRPGQTTNEKLFF. The CDR3 nucleotides read TGTGCCAGCAGACCCGGACAGACAACTAATGAAAAACTGTTTTTT. J is TRBJ1-4 and V is TRBV6-1; a weak D match, TRBD1 (6 bases). The CDR3 runs 15 residues. V was cut by 6 bases and J by 0 bases, with 11 bases left in between. Germline-derived CDR1 and CDR2 are MNHNS and SASEGT.

This chain links TRBV9 with TRBJ2-4, with 8 nucleotides matching TRBD2. Germline values: CDR1 SGDLS, CDR2 YYNGEE. The junction had 9 bases not matched to a gene; V was cut back by 4 bases and J by 3 bases. The CDR3 is made up of 16 amino acids. The CDR3 protein is CASSPREGLGKNIQYF. CDR3 DNA: TGTGCCAGCAGCCCCCGGGAGGGCTTGGGCAAAAACATTCAGTACTTC.

V usage is TRBV28 and J usage is TRBJ2-7; 9 bases align to TRBD2. In germline, CDR1 is MDHEN, CDR2 SYDVKM. This CDR3 is 13 amino acids long. J was trimmed by 3 bases and V by 8 bases; bases with no gene match: 5. The CDR3 loop reads CASVLAGSYEQYF. The DNA of the CDR3 is TGTGCCAGCGTCCTAGCGGGGAGCTACGAGCAGTACTTC.

The J gene is TRBJ2-1, the V gene TRBV11-3; 7 bases line up with TRBD2. There are 15 residues in the CDR3. CDR1 is SGHNT, CDR2 YENEEA, per germline. The J segment lost 1 base and the V segment lost 5 bases, leaving 5 bases of the junction unmatched. CDR3 loop: CASSRAGLSYNEQFF. CDR3 nucleotides: TGTGCCAGCAGCCGAGCGGGACTTTCCTACAATGAGCAGTTCTTC.

This clone was counted between two and nine times. The chain joins TRBV9 to TRBJ2-5; 7 positions agree with TRBD2. Germline V gene sequence: CDR1 SGDLS, CDR2 YYNGEE. The CDR3 loop spans 16 amino acids. The V segment lost 0 bases and the J segment 4 bases; nucleotides outside the gene matches: 9. The CDR3 nucleotides read TGTGCCAGCAGCGTAGGGGCCGGGGGGTCAGGAGAGACCCAGTACTTC. Translating it yields CASSVGAGGSGETQYF.

The chain couples TRBV21-1 to TRBJ2-1; TRBD2 reflects the table's D call only, with no check against the DNA. TRBV21-1 is noted as a pseudogene. The CDR3 has 19 residues. In nucleotides, the CDR3 is TGTGCCAGCAGCAATAGGCCCCTTGATAATCAAAAGGAGGACAATGAGCAGTTCTTC. Translated: CASSNRPLDNQKEDNEQFF.

J is TRBJ2-7 and V is TRBV7-8, with 7 nucleotides matching TRBD2. CDR3 size: 16 residues. V lost 5 bases and J lost 3; bases outside the gene matches: 13. From germline, CDR1 is SGHVS and CDR2 FQNEAQ. CDR3 DNA sequence: TGTGCCAGCAGCCCCCACCGGGCGGGAGCTCTCTACGAGCAGTACTTC. Translating it yields CASSPHRAGALYEQYF.

With regard to this clone: Other DNA sequences in the same sample also yield this CDR3. The rearrangement links TRBV19 to TRBJ1-1; 7 bases map to TRBD1. Germline V CDR1 and CDR2: LNHDA, SQIVND (reference sequence). Trimming removed 3 bases from V and 5 bases from J; junction bases left unmatched: 6. This CDR3 contains 14 residues. In DNA form, the CDR3 reads TGTGCCAGTAGTATGAGGACAGGCTGGACTGAAGCTTTCTTT. Protein: CASSMRTGWTEAFF.